What follows are 16 T cell receptor beta chains derived from one specimen sequenced in a study of T cell responses to AZD1222 COVID-19 vaccine. The protocol was immunoSEQ multiplex PCR, while the TCRdb copy is restricted to in-frame clones and leaves out a portion. The table has 75,000 to 100,000 clones, roughly 90% seen once. The source material was peripheral blood, sampled on day 0 of AZD1222 vaccination. These receptors were collected from an adult in good health.

This clone was detected only a few times. The genes are TRBV9 and TRBJ2-7; tentatively, D is TRBD2 (5 bases). The CDR3 contains 15 residues. The germline gives CDR1 SGDLS, CDR2 YYNGEE. The V and J ends lost 2 bases and 2 bases respectively, with 14 bases between them. The CDR3 region is CASSVLEGPTYEQYF. CDR3 sequence (DNA): TGTGCCAGCAGCGTGTTAGAGGGTCCAACCTACGAGCAGTACTTC. Together with reference TRBV9 and TRBJ2-7, the CDR3 gives the full variable domain: DSGVTQTPKHLITATGQRVTLRCSPRSGDLSVYWYQQSLDQGLQFLIQYYNGEERAKGNILERFSAQQFPDLHSELNLSSLELGDSALYFCASSVLEGPTYEQYFGPGTRLTVT.

The V call is TRBV6-5, the J call TRBJ1-5; tentative D call: TRBD1 (5 bases). Germline V gene data show CDR1 as MNHEY and CDR2 as SVGAGI. The CDR3 sequence is 15 residues long. The ends were cut back, 5 bases at V and 7 bases at J, with 18 bases in the middle. CDR3 sequence: CASSRGLTPGQPQHF. In nucleotides, the CDR3 is TGTGCCAGCAGTCGGGGACTGACGCCGGGACAGCCCCAGCATTTT.

The chain uses TRBV2 and TRBJ2-7; D may match TRBD1 or TRBD2 (6 bases each). The germline V gene has CDR1 SNHLY and CDR2 FYNNEI. The germline V and J ends were trimmed by 7 bases and 5 bases, with 9 bases remaining between them. The CDR3 is made up of 11 amino acids. The CDR3 region has the DNA TGTGCCAGCAACGGGGGCCACGAGCAGTACTTC. This translates into CASNGGHEQYF.

The chain uses TRBV5-1 and TRBJ2-2, with 10 bases aligning to TRBD2. The CDR3 length is 20 residues. CDR1 and CDR2 (germline): SGHRS, YFSETQ. The trim removed 2 bases at V and 6 bases at J, leaving 19 bases unmatched. The CDR3 reads CASSLRGQNELAGIAGELFF. CDR3 nucleotide sequence: TGCGCCAGCAGCTTAAGAGGTCAGAACGAACTAGCGGGAATCGCCGGGGAGCTGTTTTTT.

The chain carries TRBV27 and TRBJ2-1; D may be TRBD1 (5 bases). CDR1 MNHEY and CDR2 SMNVEV come from the germline V gene (reference sequence). With 8 bases removed from V and 2 bases from J, the gap between germline ends came to 16 bases. The CDR3 has 15 amino acids. CDR3 bases: TGTGCCAGCCGATTGGGCAGGGCTGCCTACAATGAGCAGTTCTTC. Protein product: CASRLGRAAYNEQFF.

V and J are TRBV7-9 and TRBJ1-4, with 11 bases matching TRBD1. Germline CDR1 and CDR2: SEHNR and FQNEAQ (reference sequence). V gave up 5 bases and J gave up 5 bases; unmatched junction bases: 4. The CDR3 is 15 residues long. The CDR3 nucleotides are TGTGCCAGCAGCCCCCGGACAGGGGGCAATGAAAAACTGTTTTTT. It encodes CASSPRTGGNEKLFF.

A word on this clone: Other DNA sequences of this sample code for an identical CDR3. The gene calls are TRBV7-9 and TRBJ2-7, with D perhaps being TRBD1 or TRBD2 (5 bases each). Trimming removed 1 base at V and 2 bases at J, with 9 bases between. CDR3 length: 14 residues. CDR1 SEHNR and CDR2 FQNEAQ come from the germline V gene (reference sequence). DNA of the CDR3: TGTGCCAGCAGCTTAGGGGACGGCCCCTACGAGCAGTACTTC. The encoded protein is CASSLGDGPYEQYF.

CDR3 nucleotides: TGTGCCAGCAGCCTAGGTATATCCAAGGGGGACGAGCAGTACTTC. Its translation is CASSLGISKGDEQYF. The chain combines TRBV7-2 with TRBJ2-7, with D possibly being TRBD1 (6 bases). CDR3 length: 15 residues. V lost 5 bases, J lost 5 bases, and 19 bases lay in between. Germline assignment: CDR1 SGHTA and CDR2 FQGNSA.

The rearrangement joins TRBV30 to TRBJ2-1; TRBD2 agrees at 8 bases. The CDR3 totals 15 residues. With 2 bases clipped from V and 4 bases from J, the junction kept 7 bases outside the gene matches. The germline gives CDR1 GTSNPN, CDR2 SVGIG (reference sequence). CDR3 nucleotides: TGTGCCTGGAGTCCTCAGGGGACTAGTTACAATGAGCAGTTCTTC. As protein: CAWSPQGTSYNEQFF.

The chain is built from TRBV5-1 and TRBJ2-5; 14 bases map to TRBD2. CDR1 SGHRS and CDR2 YFSETQ come from the germline V gene. Trimming at V came to 4 bases and at J to 4 bases, leaving 6 bases not matched to a gene. CDR3 size: 16 residues. CDR3 amino acids: CASSLTGTSGRETQYF. The CDR3 nucleotides read TGCGCCAGCAGCCTAACCGGGACTAGCGGGAGAGAGACCCAGTACTTC.

The rearrangement joins TRBV28 to TRBJ1-2, with TRBD1 matching over 8 bases. Germline CDR1 is MDHEN and CDR2 is SYDVKM. The CDR3 spans 13 residues. The V segment lost 8 bases and the J segment 3 bases; nucleotides outside the gene matches: 5. CDR3 residues: CASSGGADYGYTF. The CDR3 nucleotides are TGTGCCAGCTCAGGGGGCGCTGACTATGGCTACACCTTC.

The chain uses TRBV30 and TRBJ2-3; D ambiguous. The germline CDR1 and CDR2 sequences are GTSNPN and SVGIG (reference sequence). The V gene lost 4 bases and the J gene lost 2 bases, with 4 bases spanning the gap. CDR3 length equals 11 residues. CDR3 loop: CAWTYTDTQYF. DNA of the CDR3: TGTGCCTGGACATACACAGATACGCAGTATTTT.

The gene calls are TRBV7-3 and TRBJ2-1; D is uncertain. The CDR3 covers 14 residues. CDR1 and CDR2 (germline): SGHTA, FQGTGA. V was trimmed by 0 bases and J by 7 bases, leaving 10 bases between them. The DNA for the CDR3 is TGTGCCAGCAGCTTAACCCCTAGTGAGAATGAGCAGTTCTTC. Translating it yields CASSLTPSENEQFF.

CDR3 coding DNA: TGTGCCATCTTGGAACGACCTGGAAACACCATATATTTT. It encodes CAILERPGNTIYF. The rearrangement joins TRBV10-3 to TRBJ1-3; D call uncertain. Germline V CDR1 and CDR2: ENHRY, SYGVKD. CDR3 length: 13 amino acids. V gave up 8 bases and J gave up 2 bases, with 10 bases separating them.

The chain combines TRBV28 with TRBJ2-3; TRBD1 agrees at 9 bases. Germline assignment: CDR1 MDHEN and CDR2 SYDVKM. V lost 1 base and J lost 5; bases outside the gene matches: 10. CDR3 length: 17 residues. The CDR3 reads CASSLLGQGTFLDTQYF. The CDR3 nucleotides are TGTGCCAGCAGTTTATTAGGACAGGGGACATTCTTAGATACGCAGTATTTT.

The chain links TRBV5-1 to TRBJ1-4, with a tentative D call TRBD1 (5 bases). V gave up 4 bases and J gave up 3 bases, with 13 bases separating them. Germline V gives CDR1 SGHRS, CDR2 YFSETQ. The CDR3 runs 15 residues. As DNA, the CDR3 is TGCGCCAGCAGCCATGCTGCAGGGTCTAATGAAAAACTGTTTTTT. Amino acid sequence: CASSHAAGSNEKLFF.